A selection of T cell receptor beta chains follows, all from one sample in a study. One entry per CDR3 protein, called by TCRdb with MiXCR from the 5' RACE reads. The sample lists 35,000 to 50,000 distinct CDR3 sequences; less than 35% were seen once. Sequencing input: memory CD4+ T cells sorted from a lymph node. All receptors come from a female donor with breast cancer. CDR3s include the opening cysteine and the closing phenylalanine or tryptophan. A D gene is named only where the DNA matches it firmly. Only part of the rows carry a size: once, few, many, or a class if the clone is expanded.

D	J	V	size	DNA	CDR3
-	TRBJ2-1	TRBV4-2	medium-sized	TGTGCCAGCAGCCAAGATATAAACGTTCCGTTCTTC	CASSQDINVPFF
-	TRBJ2-1	TRBV20-1	-	TGCAGTGCTAGAGATTTTGCCCGAGTTGACAATGAGCAGTTCTTC	CSARDFARVDNEQFF
-	TRBJ2-2	TRBV3-1	-	TGTGCCAGCAGCCGGACAGAATCGAACACCGGGGAGCTGTTTTTT	CASSRTESNTGELFF
-	TRBJ1-6	TRBV5-1	-	TGCGCCAGCAGCTTGGATCGGGGTATCGGCAATTCACCCCTCCACTTT	CASSLDRGIGNSPLHF
TRBD1	TRBJ2-3	TRBV9	few	TGTGCCAGCAGCCCCCAGGGGGCTCTAAGCACAGATACGCAGTATTTT	CASSPQGALSTDTQYF
-	TRBJ2-7	TRBV6-1	-	TGTGCCAGCAGTTGGAGCCAGGAGACTTACGAGCAGTACTTC	CASSWSQETYEQYF
-	TRBJ2-7	TRBV7-2	few	TGTGCCAGCACCCTTTACGGTTCGGACGAGCAGTACTTC	CASTLYGSDEQYF
TRBD2	TRBJ2-3	TRBV9	-	TGTGCCAGCAGCGCCAGACTAGCGGGAGTGGTAGATACGCAATATTTT	CASSARLAGVVDTQYF
-	TRBJ2-3	TRBV5-1	-	TGCGCCAGCAGCTTCGGGATGACTACCGGAGGCACAGATACGCAGTATTTT	CASSFGMTTGGTDTQYF
TRBD1	TRBJ2-5	TRBV5-1	few	TGCGCCAGCAGCTACCGGGACAGCCTACCGGGGACCCAGTACTTC	CASSYRDSLPGTQYF
-	TRBJ1-1	TRBV7-2	few	TGTGCCAGCAGCGCGGGACTTGCCACTGAAGCTTTCTTT	CASSAGLATEAFF
-	TRBJ2-6	TRBV5-1	few	TGCGCCAGCAGCTCCGAACGTTCTGGGGCCAACGTCCTGACTTTC	CASSSERSGANVLTF
TRBD1	TRBJ2-4	TRBV5-6	-	TGTGCCAGCAGCTTGTTTTTACAGGGGTATGGTGCCAAAAACATTCAGTACTTC	CASSLFLQGYGAKNIQYF
TRBD2	TRBJ2-3	TRBV6-2/TRBV6-3	few	TGTGCCAGCATCGTAGCGGGAGGGCGCACAGATACGCAGTATTTT	CASIVAGGRTDTQYF
-	TRBJ1-6	TRBV3-1	once	TGTGCCAGCAGCCAAGGCTCTGCGGAACTGAATTCACCCCTCCACTTT	CASSQGSAELNSPLHF
-	TRBJ1-5	TRBV4-1	-	TGCGCCAGCAGCCAATCGGGGTTACCTAGCAATCAGCCCCAGCATTTT	CASSQSGLPSNQPQHF
-	TRBJ1-5	TRBV6-6	few	TGTGCCAGCAGTTACTTGCCCCGAGATCAGCCCCAGCATTTT	CASSYLPRDQPQHF
-	TRBJ2-7	TRBV10-3	few	TGTGCCATCAGTGTGCCCACCTTGGGAACCTACGAGCAGTACTTC	CAISVPTLGTYEQYF
TRBD1	TRBJ2-1	TRBV11-2	-	TGTGCCAGCAGCTTAGATTCGGACAGGAGCAGTGAGCAGTTCTTC	CASSLDSDRSSEQFF
-	TRBJ2-7	TRBV5-4	-	TGTGCCAGCAGCTTAGGTACCAGCGTGTACGAGCAGTACTTC	CASSLGTSVYEQYF
-	TRBJ2-3	TRBV9	-	TGTGCCAGCAGCGTGAGGGGGGTAGGGGCGTTAAGCACAGATACGCAGTATTTT	CASSVRGVGALSTDTQYF
-	TRBJ1-2	TRBV7-9	few	TGTGCCAGCAGCTTGACAAACTATGGCTACACCTTC	CASSLTNYGYTF
-	TRBJ1-1	TRBV4-1	-	TGCGCCAGCAGAGGGACGGGGCACACTGAAGCTTTCTTT	CASRGTGHTEAFF
-	TRBJ1-5	TRBV12-3/TRBV12-4	once	TGTGCCAGCAGTTTAACCCGGGACAACCCCCAGCATTTT	CASSLTRDNPQHF
TRBD1	TRBJ1-1	TRBV5-1	few	TGCGCCAGCAGCTTGTTGCCCCAGACAGGGGTGAACACTGAAGCTTTCTTT	CASSLLPQTGVNTEAFF
-	TRBJ1-3	TRBV9	many	TGTGCCAGCAGCCCTGGAAACACCATATATTTT	CASSPGNTIYF
-	TRBJ2-5	TRBV7-9	-	TGTGCCAGCAGCCCGACAGGAGAGACCCAGTACTTC	CASSPTGETQYF
-	TRBJ2-3	TRBV7-2	-	TGTGCTAGCAGCCTCACAGATGCGCAGTATTTT	CASSLTDAQYF
-	TRBJ1-4	TRBV7-8	-	TGTGCCAGCAGCTTGAATTGGGCGTCACCAACTAATGAAAAACTGTTTTTT	CASSLNWASPTNEKLFF
-	TRBJ2-1	TRBV12-3/TRBV12-4	once	TGTGCCAGCACATACCCCAGCGCTAACTCCTACAATGAGCAGTTCTTC	CASTYPSANSYNEQFF
-	TRBJ2-1	TRBV11-2	few	TGTGCCAGCAGCTTAGGTGGCCATGAGCAGTTCTTC	CASSLGGHEQFF
-	TRBJ2-3	TRBV7-9	-	TGTGCCAGCAGCCGGACCCAGCGGGGCACAGATACGCAGTATTTT	CASSRTQRGTDTQYF
-	TRBJ1-2	TRBV9	few	TGTGCCAGCAGCGTTCAGGGTGGCGGCTACACCTTC	CASSVQGGGYTF
-	TRBJ2-5	TRBV4-1	once	TGCGCCAGCAGTCGAGGCCTGACTAAAGAGACCCAGTACTTC	CASSRGLTKETQYF
TRBD1	TRBJ2-5	TRBV5-1	few	TGCGCCAGCAGCACCTCGGACAGGGACCAAGAGACCCAGTACTTC	CASSTSDRDQETQYF
-	TRBJ1-1	TRBV12-3/TRBV12-4	-	TGTGCCAGCAGTCCCCCCGGGACAAAAGCTTTCTTT	CASSPPGTKAFF
-	TRBJ2-7	TRBV6-5	-	TGTGCCAGCAGTTTTCGGCGCAGCATGGAGCAGTACTTC	CASSFRRSMEQYF
-	TRBJ2-7	TRBV7-9	few	TGTGCCAGCAGCCCCGCCTACGAGCAGTACTTC	CASSPAYEQYF
-	TRBJ2-1	TRBV5-1	many	TGCGCCAGCAGCTTGACAGTCCCCTACAATGAGCAGTTCTTC	CASSLTVPYNEQFF
-	TRBJ2-1	TRBV4-2	-	TGTGCCAGCAGCTTATCCAGGACTGGTCGGGGCGAGCAGTTCTTC	CASSLSRTGRGEQFF
TRBD2	TRBJ2-1	TRBV20-1	many	TGCAGTGCTAGTCGCGGGAGTGTCTACAATGAGCAGTTCTTC	CSASRGSVYNEQFF
TRBD1	TRBJ1-6	TRBV4-1	-	TGCGCCAGCAGCCATACGGACAGGTTCTATATTTCACCCCTCCACTTT	CASSHTDRFYISPLHF
-	TRBJ2-1	TRBV5-1	-	TGCGCCAGCAGCTTCAGGGAGGACAATGAGCAGTTCTTC	CASSFREDNEQFF
-	TRBJ2-1	TRBV20-1	-	TGCAGTGCTATCCAGCGGGTCTACAATGAGCAGTTCTTC	CSAIQRVYNEQFF
-	TRBJ2-7	TRBV20-1	-	TGCAGTGCTAGCGATTTACCCCACTACGAGCAGTACTTC	CSASDLPHYEQYF
TRBD1	TRBJ2-3	TRBV27	-	TGTGCCAGCAGTTTATTTCCGCAGGGGGCCACAGATATGCAGTATTTT	CASSLFPQGATDMQYF
TRBD1	TRBJ2-2	TRBV4-1	few	TGCGCCAGCAGCCAACCGGGACAGGTCACCGGGGAGCTGTTTTTT	CASSQPGQVTGELFF
-	TRBJ2-1	TRBV4-1	-	TGCGCCAGCAGCCAAGATCTCGGCGGAGAGGGCTACAATGAGCAGTCCTTC	CASSQDLGGEGYNEQSF
-	TRBJ2-3	TRBV7-3	few	TGTGCCAGCAGCTTATTAGGCGGAACAGATACGCAGTATTTT	CASSLLGGTDTQYF
-	TRBJ2-5	TRBV5-1	few	TGCGCCAGCAGCTTAGGCGTTAGCGCTGGTGCTCAAGAGACCCAGTACTTC	CASSLGVSAGAQETQYF
-	TRBJ2-7	TRBV7-9	few	TGTGCCAGCAGCTTGGTGGGATCCGGGAACAACTACGAGCAGTACTTC	CASSLVGSGNNYEQYF
-	TRBJ2-1	TRBV20-1	few	TGCAGTGCTAGAGGCCGGGGGTCAGGATCCTACAATGAGCAGTTCTTC	CSARGRGSGSYNEQFF
TRBD1	TRBJ2-2	TRBV10-2	-	TGCGCCAGCATTAGTACAGGGGCACACACCGGGGAGCTGTTTTTT	CASISTGAHTGELFF
TRBD1	TRBJ1-1	TRBV7-3	-	TGTGCCAGCAGCTTAAACACAGGGGGCTATGCTTTCTTT	CASSLNTGGYAFF
-	TRBJ2-6	TRBV28	-	TGTGCCACCAACCACCGGGCCGTTTCCTCTGGGGCCAACGTCCTGACTTTC	CATNHRAVSSGANVLTF